Reported below is one TCR beta chain. The data derive from a study of blood T cell repertoires in COVID-19. Germline CDR1 LNHDA, CDR2 SQIVND (reference sequence). The V and J ends lost 6 bases and 2 bases respectively, with 16 bases between them. CDR3 length: 15 amino acids. Original methodology: Estimation of nucleated cell counts relied on the amplification of reference gene primers. TCRdb keeps only in-frame clones here, not all; method: immunoSEQ multiplex PCR. The DNA gave D and trimming, while V, J and clone size come from that table. The sample has some 74,000 clones, approximately 80% seen once.

The source is a man aged 80 or over with acute or convalescent COVID-19. The sample consisted of peripheral blood. This chain connects TRBV19 to TRBJ2-5, with a possible D match to TRBD2 (7 bases). The CDR3 protein is CASRSRGAVQETQYF. Here the CDR3 DNA reads TGTGCCAGTAGAAGCCGGGGGGCCGTTCAAGAGACCCAGTACTTC. The whole variable domain, remainder taken from reference TRBV19 and TRBJ2-5, is DGGITQSPKYLFRKEGQNVTLSCEQNLNHDAMYWYRQDPGQGLRLIYYSQIVNDFQKGDIAEGYSVSREKKESFPLTVTSAQKNPTAFYLCASRSRGAVQETQYFGPGTRLLVL.